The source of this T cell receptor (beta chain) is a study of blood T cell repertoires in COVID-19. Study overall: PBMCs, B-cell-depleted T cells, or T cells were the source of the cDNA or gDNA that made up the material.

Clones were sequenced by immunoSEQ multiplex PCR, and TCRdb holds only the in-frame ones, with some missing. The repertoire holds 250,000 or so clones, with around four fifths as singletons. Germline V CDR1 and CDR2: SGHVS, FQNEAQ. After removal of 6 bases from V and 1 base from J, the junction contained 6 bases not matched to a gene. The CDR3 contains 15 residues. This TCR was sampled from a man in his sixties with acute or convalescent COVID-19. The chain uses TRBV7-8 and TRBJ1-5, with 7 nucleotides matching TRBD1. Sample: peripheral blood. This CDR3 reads CASSKQGMSNQPQHF. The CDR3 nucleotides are TGTGCCAGCAGTAAACAGGGGATGAGCAATCAGCCCCAGCATTTT.